This T cell receptor beta chain was observed in a study of PD-1 blockade in classical Hodgkin lymphoma. This CDR3 is 15 amino acids long. Germline values: CDR1 SNHLY, CDR2 FYNNEI. V lost 0 bases, J lost 4 bases, and 12 bases lay in between. The method was immunoSEQ multiplex PCR; TCRdb's version includes in-frame clones alone and lacks a portion of them. This table holds 40,000 to 65,000 clones, approximately 86% found once. Sample time point: cycle 4 day 1 (C4D1), after five to seven weeks of nivolumab. All trial patients relapsed after autologous stem cell transplantation. The sample consisted of peripheral blood mononuclear cells (PBMCs), taken before the fourth cycle of nivolumab. The origin of this receptor is a human donor with classical Hodgkin lymphoma. The rearrangement joins TRBV2 to TRBJ2-5; D may be TRBD1 or TRBD2 (7 bases each). The DNA for the CDR3 is TGTGCCAGCAGTGAAGCGGCAGGGGGGGGAGAGACCCAGTACTTC. Translation gives CASSEAAGGGETQYF. Full variable domain (remainder filled in from reference TRBV2 and TRBJ2-5): EPEVTQTPSHQVTQMGQEVILRCVPISNHLYFYWYRQILGQKVEFLVSFYNNEISEKSEIFDDQFSVERPDGSNFTLKIRSTKLEDSAMYFCASSEAAGGGETQYFGPGTRLLVL.